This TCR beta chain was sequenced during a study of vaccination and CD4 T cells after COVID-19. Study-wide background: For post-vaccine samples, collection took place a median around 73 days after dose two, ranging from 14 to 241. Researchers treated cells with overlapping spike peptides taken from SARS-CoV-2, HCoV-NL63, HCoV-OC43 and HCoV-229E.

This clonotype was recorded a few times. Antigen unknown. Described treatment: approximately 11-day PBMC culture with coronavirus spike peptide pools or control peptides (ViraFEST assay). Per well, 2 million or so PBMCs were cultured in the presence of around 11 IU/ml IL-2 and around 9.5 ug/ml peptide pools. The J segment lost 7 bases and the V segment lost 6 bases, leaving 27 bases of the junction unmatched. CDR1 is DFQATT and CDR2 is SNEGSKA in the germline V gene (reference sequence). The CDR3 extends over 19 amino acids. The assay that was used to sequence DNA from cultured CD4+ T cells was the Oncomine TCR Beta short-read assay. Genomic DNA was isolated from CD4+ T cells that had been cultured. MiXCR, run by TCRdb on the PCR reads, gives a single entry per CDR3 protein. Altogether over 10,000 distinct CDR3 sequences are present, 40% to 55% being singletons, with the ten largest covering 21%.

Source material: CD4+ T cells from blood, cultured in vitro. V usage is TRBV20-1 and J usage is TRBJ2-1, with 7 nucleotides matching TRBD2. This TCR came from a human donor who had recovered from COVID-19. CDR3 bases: TGCAGTGCCCCCCGCGTCGGCCTAGCGGAGGGGATTGGGGGGAATGAGCAGTTCTTC. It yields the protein CSAPRVGLAEGIGGNEQFF.